This T cell receptor (beta chain) stems from a study of blood T cell repertoires in COVID-19 (TCRdb year 2020). Concerning the study at large: Samples covering the acute and convalescent phases of COVID-19 were provided by collaborators in the United States, Italy and Spain. The material from the prospective study consisted of cDNA or gDNA derived from T cells, B-cell-depleted T cells, or PBMCs. The dataset comprised deeply sampled blood TCRbeta repertoires from subjects exposed to, actively infected with, or recovered from COVID-19. The repertoires were released in a freely available public database meant as a resource for research on the immune response to SARS-CoV-2. The samples were drawn from two sources: the first 160 participants of the ongoing ImmuneRACE study, and 1,000 to 1,500 subjects contributed by 6 global collaborators. Nearly every sample came with metadata listing a de-identified subject ID, COVID-19 status, age in years and sex. Where available, HLA class I and class II types were obtained from metadata supplied by the sample provider rather than from assay-based typing. Points the paper makes about the study in general: The quantity of clinical and demographic metadata differed by source and by participant and was supplied without curation.

TCRbeta CDR3 regions were amplified from genomic DNA by means of the immunoSEQ Assay, a bias-controlled multiplex PCR. From the authors' description of their analysis: The number of nucleated cells in each sample was estimated from the amplification of reference gene primers within the assay. Sequence reads were collapsed and filtered to measure the absolute abundance of every unique TCRbeta CDR3 rearrangement. For each sample, productive Simpson clonality was calculated as the square root of Simpson's diversity index across productive rearrangements. TCRdb's version of the immuneACCESS table is confined to in-frame rearrangements and falls short of the full clone set. An unresolved V gene accounts for under half of the shortfall where checked; the remainder is of unknown origin. The V and J calls and clone size are taken from that table; D and trimming were inferred from the DNA. For this sample there are around 140,000 clones; roughly 82% appear just once. About 16% of the sample rests with the top ten.

Each collaborating institution followed its own protocols to collect whole blood in K2EDTA tubes. Collaborator samples were shipped for TCRbeta analysis as frozen whole blood, isolated PBMCs, or DNA extracted from either sample type. As encoded in the germline V gene (reference sequence), CDR1 is MNHNY while CDR2 is SVGAGI. V and J lose 6 bases and 5 bases, and a span of 18 bases separates them. Inclusive of the bounding cysteine and phenylalanine, the CDR3 is 15 residues long. Just CDR3 DNA is preserved here, 45 bases in frame from base 1. Of note for this clone: This receptor's antigen is unknown. No qualities accompany the bases; no much larger clone lies one base away.

The sample comprised peripheral blood. Recombination linked TRBV6-6 to TRBJ2-3, and possibly TRBD2, on 6 matching bases. The receptor comes from a human donor with acute or convalescent COVID-19. The donor label of this sample is uncertain. The sequence in DNA is TGTGCCAGCAGCCCCCGGGAACTAGCACAAGATACGCAGTATTTT. This translates into CASSPRELAQDTQYF.